These 20 T cell receptor beta chains were all obtained from the same sample, sequenced in a study of OX40 agonist ivuxolimab in advanced cancers. The library came from the immunoSEQ multiplex PCR assay. Drawn from immuneACCESS, this table holds only the in-frame rearrangements with V and J called that TCRdb kept. Clones are partly lost; checked studies trace under half to an unresolved V gene and leave the rest unexplained. The sample contains some 69,000 clones, approximately 89% of them found a single time. The top ten hold 0.25% to 0.3% of the sample. Here the sequenced sample was CD4+ or CD8+ T cells sorted from blood, taken in a trial of the OX40 agonist ivuxolimab. Receptors were obtained from an adult with an advanced solid tumor such as melanoma, head and neck, liver or kidney cancer.

This clone was seen only a few times. This chain connects TRBV19 to TRBJ1-1; the D is unclear. Germline loops: CDR1 LNHDA, CDR2 SQIVND (reference sequence). V was trimmed by 4 bases and J by 8 bases, leaving 11 bases between them. The CDR3 has 12 amino acids. The CDR3 nucleotides read TGTGCCAGTAGTACGGGCTTGCGGGAAGCTTTCTTT. It is translated as CASSTGLREAFF.

This clone appeared once. The chain carries TRBV5-1 and TRBJ2-7; D might be TRBD2 (6 bases). CDR1 and CDR2 from the germline V gene are SGHRS and YFSETQ. V was clipped by 0 bases and J by 9 bases, with 22 bases between them. This CDR3 spans 16 amino acids. This CDR3 reads CASSLASRNGGIGQYF. CDR3 bases: TGCGCCAGCAGCTTGGCGTCCCGGAACGGAGGGATCGGGCAGTACTTC.

CDR3 region: CSVTRGDEKLFF. The CDR3 nucleotides are TGCAGTGTAACTAGAGGGGATGAAAAACTGTTTTTT. The chain employs TRBV29-1 and TRBJ1-4, with D perhaps TRBD1 (5 bases). There are 12 residues in the CDR3. Looked up from germline, CDR1 is SQVTM and CDR2 is ANQGSEA.

The chain combines TRBV10-3 with TRBJ2-2; the D is unclear. With 3 bases removed from V and 5 bases from J, the gap between germline ends came to 1 base. The germline gives CDR1 ENHRY, CDR2 SYGVKD. The CDR3 runs 11 residues. CDR3 region: CAISETGELFF. For the CDR3, the DNA is TGTGCCATCAGTGAAACCGGGGAGCTGTTTTTT.

The chain links TRBV7-2 to TRBJ2-3; no clear D. Trimming left V 2 bases short and J 1 base short, with 10 bases between. Germline CDR1 reads SGHTA; CDR2 reads FQGNSA. The CDR3 spans 15 residues. CDR3 region: CASSLMNSRTDTQYF. As DNA, the CDR3 is TGTGCCAGCAGCTTAATGAACAGCCGCACAGATACGCAGTATTTT.

The genes are TRBV7-8 and TRBJ2-7, with D unresolved. This CDR3 contains 10 residues. Deletions cut 5 bases from V and 7 bases from J, with 6 bases between. Germline assignment: CDR1 SGHVS and CDR2 FQNEAQ. The CDR3 nucleotides are TGTGCCAGCAGCCACCAAGAGCAGTACTTC. Its translation: CASSHQEQYF.

V gene TRBV14 combines with J gene TRBJ2-7, with 15 nucleotides matching TRBD2. CDR1 SGHDN and CDR2 FVKESK come from the germline V gene. The CDR3 covers 15 residues. V lost 9 bases, J lost 2 bases, and 5 bases stayed unmatched. This CDR3 reads CASGTSGRFPYEQYF. CDR3 bases: TGTGCCAGTGGGACTAGCGGGAGGTTTCCCTACGAGCAGTACTTC.

The chain combines TRBV19 with TRBJ2-1, with TRBD2 matching over 8 bases. V trimming: 5 bases; J trimming: 7 bases; junction bases outside the gene matches: 10. This CDR3 is built from 15 residues. From germline, CDR1 is LNHDA and CDR2 SQIVND (reference sequence). The CDR3 DNA is TGTGCCAGTAGTTCGGCGGGAGGTATTTGGAATGAGCAGTTCTTC. It codes for CASSSAGGIWNEQFF.

This clone has a single count. CDR3 DNA sequence: TGTGCCAGCAGTCCACTACTGGGGGTTGAGCAGTTCTTC. Its protein product is CASSPLLGVEQFF. The V and J genes are TRBV28 and TRBJ2-1; D may be TRBD1 or TRBD2 (5 bases each). The CDR3 sequence is 13 residues long. Germline lookup yields CDR1 MDHEN and CDR2 SYDVKM. The ends were cut back, 5 bases at V and 9 bases at J, with 14 bases in the middle.

The CDR3 DNA reads as TGTGCCAGCAGTATCGGGACGCCGCTCCTTAGGGGCTACACCTTC. Translating gives CASSIGTPLLRGYTF. The V gene is TRBV2, the J gene TRBJ1-2; maybe TRBD1 (5 bases). The CDR3 consists of 15 residues. V was trimmed by 5 bases and J by 8 bases, leaving 21 bases between them. CDR1 and CDR2 (germline): SNHLY, FYNNEI.

The chain recombines TRBV11-3 with TRBJ2-7; 10 bases align to TRBD1. The trim removed 6 bases at V and 6 bases at J, leaving 5 bases unmatched. The germline V gene has CDR1 SGHNT and CDR2 YENEEA. The CDR3 length is 13 residues. The CDR3 DNA reads as TGTGCCAGCAGTTCGACAGGGGGCGGCGAGCAGTACTTC. Amino acids: CASSSTGGGEQYF.

This chain uses TRBV5-6 with TRBJ1-2, with D hard to call. The germline gives CDR1 SGHDT, CDR2 YYEEEE. V was pared by 0 bases and J by 3 bases, with 9 bases between. The CDR3 covers 14 residues. DNA of the CDR3: TGTGCCAGCAGCTTGGGCCCAAAGGACTATGGCTACACCTTC. This encodes CASSLGPKDYGYTF.

This rearrangement joins TRBV7-9 to TRBJ2-3, with D possibly matching TRBD1 (5 bases). Germline V lookup: CDR1 SEHNR, CDR2 FQNEAQ (reference sequence). With 1 base removed from V and 0 bases from J, the gap between germline ends came to 8 bases. This CDR3 comprises 15 residues. CDR3: CASSLDRISTDTQYF. In DNA form, the CDR3 reads TGTGCCAGCAGCTTAGACAGGATAAGCACAGATACGCAGTATTTT.

The chain carries TRBV6-1 and TRBJ1-1; possible D gene TRBD1, 6 bases. Trimming took 7 bases from V and 4 from J, leaving 19 bases between them. The CDR3 is 15 amino acids. The germline V gene encodes CDR1 MNHNS and CDR2 SASEGT. The CDR3 is CASTRTNTGTTEAFF. The CDR3 DNA is TGTGCCAGCACCAGAACCAACACAGGGACCACTGAAGCTTTCTTT.

This chain uses TRBV2 with TRBJ2-6; 11 bases line up with TRBD1. The V gene's germline CDR1 is SNHLY and CDR2 FYNNEI. The CDR3 has 16 amino acids. V trimming: 4 bases; J trimming: 2 bases; junction bases outside the gene matches: 1. This chain's CDR3 is CASSGTGGPGANVLTF. The CDR3 bases are TGTGCCAGCAGTGGGACAGGGGGCCCTGGGGCCAACGTCCTGACTTTC.

The J gene is TRBJ2-5, the V gene TRBV5-4; 8 bases are shared with TRBD2. Germline V gene data show CDR1 as SGHNT and CDR2 as YYREEE (reference sequence). This CDR3 is 16 amino acids long. The V segment lost 0 bases and the J segment 4 bases; nucleotides outside the gene matches: 8. The CDR3 nucleotides are TGTGCCAGCAGCTTGGAAACGGGAGGGCCGACAGAGACCCAGTACTTC. Translated: CASSLETGGPTETQYF.

The rearrangement joins TRBV18 to TRBJ1-5; TRBD1 matches at 7 bases. CDR1 and CDR2 (germline): KGHSH, LQKENI. V shed 3 bases, J shed 1 base, and the junction held 3 bases outside the gene matches. This CDR3 is built from 15 residues. CDR3 sequence reads: CASSPDRVSNQPQHF. CDR3 DNA sequence: TGTGCCAGCTCACCCGACAGGGTCAGCAATCAGCCCCAGCATTTT. Together with reference TRBV18 and TRBJ1-5, the CDR3 gives the full variable domain: NAGVMQNPRHLVRRRGQEARLRCSPMKGHSHVYWYRQLPEEGLKFMVYLQKENIIDESGMPKERFSAEFPKEGPSILRIQQVVRGDSAAYFCASSPDRVSNQPQHFGDGTRLSIL.

This rearrangement joins TRBV6-6 to TRBJ2-1; no clear D gene. Germline CDR1 reads MNHNY; CDR2 reads SVGAGI (reference sequence). The CDR3 is 15 residues long. The ends were cut back, 7 bases at V and 10 bases at J, with 23 bases in the middle. The DNA of the CDR3 is TGTGCCAGCAAGTGGTCCGGTGTTGGGGTGGAAGAGCAGTTCTTC. The encoded protein is CASKWSGVGVEEQFF.

The chain is built from TRBV7-2 and TRBJ1-3, with TRBD1 identical over 9 bases. CDR3 size: 15 residues. CDR1 and CDR2 from the germline V gene are SGHTA and FQGNSA. With V trimmed by 6 bases and J by 3 bases, 6 bases remained unmatched. CDR3 sequence: CASSPTGGSGNTIYF. CDR3 in DNA: TGTGCCAGCAGTCCTACAGGGGGCAGTGGAAACACCATATATTTT.

The chain links TRBV10-1 to TRBJ1-5, with D perhaps matching TRBD1 (5 bases). The V gene lost 10 bases and the J gene lost 5 bases, with 12 bases spanning the gap. The CDR3 consists of 12 residues. Germline V CDR1 and CDR2: WNHNN, SYGVQD (reference sequence). DNA of the CDR3: TGCGCCACGACAGCGACTGATCAGCCCCAGCATTTT. Its protein product is CATTATDQPQHF.